This TCR beta chain was obtained from a study of CD8 T cells in ankylosing spondylitis (TCRdb year 2017). Notes on the research overall: The study profiled T cell receptor beta repertoires in healthy donors and ankylosing spondylitis patients to find disease-linked TCR variants. The full study cohort was made up of 25 ankylosing spondylitis patients and about a hundred healthy donors. Peripheral blood samples were taken, and synovial fluid was additionally collected from ankylosing spondylitis patients. The full study reports these points: In peripheral blood, the disease-linked clones were found at relatively low frequencies and had a CD8+ phenotype. Some motif variants had previously been reported in the synovial fluid and blood of reactive arthritis patients, which suggests shared mechanisms of disease initiation. The disease-linked clones were reported to be significantly enriched in matched synovial fluid samples from ankylosing spondylitis patients. Blood from ankylosing spondylitis patients appeared to be characterized by a TCR beta motif made up of eight highly homologous amino acid variants.

This clonotype was seen a handful of times. It lacks a known antigen. Base qualities are not provided; no much larger clone lies one nucleotide away. Sequencing instrument: Illumina HiSeq 2500. Quantitative 5'-RACE with molecular barcodes was used to prepare TCR beta libraries. On the study's bioinformatics: To identify disease-linked TCR variants, a new computational method was used, one built on a probabilistic model of VDJ rearrangement. The raw public reads went through TCRdb reprocessing: fastp at Q25, MiXCR clone calling, in-frame beta chains kept. CDR3 protein sequences are deduplicated, and each keeps its most common genes and DNA. These V and J calls derive from TCRdb rather than the authors' analysis. Within this sample are about 400,000 distinct CDR3 sequences, with 20% to 25% of them counted one time only. The ten largest clonotypes hold about an eighth of the sample. The specimen was blood, either unsorted or a sorted T cell fraction (not recorded which). This clonotype was sampled from a male donor with ankylosing spondylitis or in good health (not recorded which).

The CDR3 corresponds to CSARTSGVPWETQYF. The nucleotides are TGCAGCGCCAGGACTAGCGGGGTTCCGTGGGAGACCCAGTACTTC. The rearranged segments are TRBV20-1 and TRBJ2-5; the central 12 bases match TRBD2. Reading the germline V gene (reference sequence) gives CDR1 DFQATT and CDR2 SNEGSKA. Spanning cysteine to phenylalanine, the CDR3 consists of 15 amino acids. CDR3 DNA is the only sequence kept; it has 45 bases, read in frame from the first base.